This TCR beta chain was identified during a study of PD-L1 blockade in urothelial cancer. Study details: Patients' atezolizumab regimen, 1,200 mg intravenously every 3 weeks, began in the mid-2010s. Each blood sample yielded a median of 141,255 T cells. Study conclusions and caveats: Clonality of blood TCR below the median before treatment predicted better survival.

Germline CDR1 SGHTA, CDR2 FQGNSA. Between the trimmed V and J ends, which lost 5 bases and 5 bases, there was a span of 18 bases. The CDR3 spans 15 residues. Each PCR contained spiked-in synthetic TCR analog templates. TCRdb keeps only in-frame clones here, not all; method: immunoSEQ multiplex PCR. The repertoire holds 86,000 or so clones, around 85% seen once, with 13% to 15% in the top ten. This clone has a handful of counts. Its antigen remains unknown. The time point was: pretreatment peripheral blood. The receptor was derived from a man in his sixties with urothelial cancer. Sequences were derived from PBMCs, sampled around atezolizumab (anti-PD-L1) treatment. This chain connects TRBV7-2 to TRBJ2-5, with a weak D call TRBD2 (7 bases). This CDR3 is CASSTLGGLGETQYF. For the CDR3, the DNA is TGTGCCAGCAGCACGCTGGGGGGGCTGGGGGAGACCCAGTACTTC.